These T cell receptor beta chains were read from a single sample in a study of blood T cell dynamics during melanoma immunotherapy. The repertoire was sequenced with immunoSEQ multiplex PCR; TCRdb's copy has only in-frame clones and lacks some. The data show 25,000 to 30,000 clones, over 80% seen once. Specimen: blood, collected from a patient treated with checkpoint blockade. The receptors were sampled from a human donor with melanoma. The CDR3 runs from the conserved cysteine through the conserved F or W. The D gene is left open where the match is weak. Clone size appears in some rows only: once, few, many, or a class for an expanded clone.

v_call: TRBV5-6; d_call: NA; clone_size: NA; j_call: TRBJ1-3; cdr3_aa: CASSLSGQTTSGNTIYF; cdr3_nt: TGTGCCAGCAGCTTGTCTGGACAGACGACTTCTGGAAACACCATATATTTT
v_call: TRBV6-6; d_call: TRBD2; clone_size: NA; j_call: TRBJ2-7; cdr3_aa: CASISGAGGIYEQYF; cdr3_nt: TGTGCCAGCATTTCGGGTGCGGGAGGGATCTACGAGCAGTACTTC
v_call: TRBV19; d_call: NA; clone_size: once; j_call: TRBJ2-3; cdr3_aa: CASSTGTVTDTQYF; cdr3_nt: TGTGCCAGTAGTACCGGGACGGTCACAGATACGCAGTATTTT
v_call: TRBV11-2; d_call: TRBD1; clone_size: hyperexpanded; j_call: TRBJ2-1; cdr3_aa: CASSLVFGTGGSYNEQFF; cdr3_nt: TGTGCCAGCAGCTTAGTTTTTGGCACAGGGGGCTCCTACAATGAGCAGTTCTTC
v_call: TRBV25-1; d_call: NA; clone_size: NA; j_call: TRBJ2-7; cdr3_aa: CASSPLGVVGEQYF; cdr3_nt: TGTGCCAGCAGTCCGTTGGGGGTAGTCGGCGAGCAGTACTTC
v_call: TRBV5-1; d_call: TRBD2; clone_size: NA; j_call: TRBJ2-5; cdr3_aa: CASSSRTSGNPRETQYF; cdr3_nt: TGCGCCAGCAGCTCAAGGACTAGCGGGAACCCCCGAGAGACCCAGTACTTC
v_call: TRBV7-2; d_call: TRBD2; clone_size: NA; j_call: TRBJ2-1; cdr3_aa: CASSSRLAWGGNEQFF; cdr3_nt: TGTGCCAGCAGCTCGCGACTAGCCTGGGGGGGCAATGAGCAGTTCTTC
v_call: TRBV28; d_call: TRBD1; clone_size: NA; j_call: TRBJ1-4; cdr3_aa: CASSFSPVNRGRTDEKLFF; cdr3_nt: TGTGCCAGCAGTTTCTCCCCCGTTAACAGGGGGCGGACTGATGAAAAACTGTTTTTT
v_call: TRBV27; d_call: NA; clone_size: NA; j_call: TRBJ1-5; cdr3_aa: CASTKSGVDSNQPQHF; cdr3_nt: TGTGCCAGCACCAAGAGTGGCGTAGATAGCAATCAGCCCCAGCATTTT
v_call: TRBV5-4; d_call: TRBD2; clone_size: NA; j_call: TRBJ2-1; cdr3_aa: CASSPEAGAINEQFF; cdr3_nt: TGTGCCAGCAGCCCCGAGGCGGGAGCAATCAATGAGCAGTTCTTC
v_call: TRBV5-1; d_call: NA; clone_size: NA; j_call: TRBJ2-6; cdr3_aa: CASSFNSGANVLTF; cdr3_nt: TGCGCCAGCAGCTTTAACTCTGGGGCCAACGTCCTGACTTTC
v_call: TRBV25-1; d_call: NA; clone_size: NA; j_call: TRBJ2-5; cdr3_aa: CASSVLLWGRLQETQYF; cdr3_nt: TGTGCCAGCAGTGTTTTACTTTGGGGTCGCTTACAAGAGACCCAGTACTTC
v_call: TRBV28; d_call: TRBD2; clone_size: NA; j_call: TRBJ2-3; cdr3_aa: CASSSSGRGDTQYF; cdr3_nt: TGTGCCAGCAGTTCTAGCGGGAGAGGAGATACGCAGTATTTT
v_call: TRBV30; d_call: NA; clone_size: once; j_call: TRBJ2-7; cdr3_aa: CAWSANYEQYF; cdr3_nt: TGTGCCTGGAGTGCGAACTACGAGCAGTACTTC
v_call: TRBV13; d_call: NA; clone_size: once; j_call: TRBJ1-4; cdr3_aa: CASSLGPQRVKLFF; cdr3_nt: TGTGCCAGCAGCTTAGGTCCTCAAAGAGTAAAACTGTTTTTT
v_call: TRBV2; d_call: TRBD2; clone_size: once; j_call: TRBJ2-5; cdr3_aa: CATAGGVTQYF; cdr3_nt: TGTGCCACCGCGGGGGGAGTGACCCAGTACTTC
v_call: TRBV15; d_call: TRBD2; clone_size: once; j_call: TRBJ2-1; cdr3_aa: CATSRELRLAGGNEQFF; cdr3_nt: TGTGCCACCAGCAGAGAACTCCGCCTAGCGGGGGGAAATGAGCAGTTCTTC
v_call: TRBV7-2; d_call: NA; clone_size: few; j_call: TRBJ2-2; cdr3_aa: CASSVQRTGELFF; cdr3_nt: TGTGCCAGCAGCGTCCAGCGGACCGGGGAGCTGTTTTTT
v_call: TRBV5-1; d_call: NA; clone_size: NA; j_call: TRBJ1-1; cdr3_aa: CASSLAQTNTEAFF; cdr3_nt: TGCGCCAGCAGCTTGGCGCAGACGAACACTGAAGCTTTCTTT
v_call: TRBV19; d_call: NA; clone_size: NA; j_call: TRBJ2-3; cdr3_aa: CASSIVRGGGSDTQYF; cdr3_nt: TGTGCCAGTAGTATAGTCCGAGGGGGAGGGTCAGATACGCAGTATTTT
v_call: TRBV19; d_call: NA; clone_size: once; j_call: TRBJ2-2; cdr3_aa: CASSPYRQGGTGELFF; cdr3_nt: TGTGCCAGTAGTCCTTATAGACAGGGAGGCACCGGGGAGCTGTTTTTT
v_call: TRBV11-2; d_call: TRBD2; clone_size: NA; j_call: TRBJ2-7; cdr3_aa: CASSLDPGGTPYEQYF; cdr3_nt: TGTGCCAGCAGCTTAGATCCGGGAGGGACCCCCTACGAGCAGTACTTC
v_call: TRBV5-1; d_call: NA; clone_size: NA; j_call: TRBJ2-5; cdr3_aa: CASSWGLPPQETQYF; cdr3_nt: TGCGCCAGCAGCTGGGGACTGCCCCCCCAAGAGACCCAGTACTTC
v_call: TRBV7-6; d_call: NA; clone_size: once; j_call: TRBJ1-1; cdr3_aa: CASSHNPTNTEAFF; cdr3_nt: TGTGCCAGCAGCCACAACCCAACGAACACTGAAGCTTTCTTT
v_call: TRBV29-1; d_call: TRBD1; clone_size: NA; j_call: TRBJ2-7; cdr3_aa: CSARTGESYEQYF; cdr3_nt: TGCAGCGCAAGGACAGGGGAATCCTACGAGCAGTACTTC
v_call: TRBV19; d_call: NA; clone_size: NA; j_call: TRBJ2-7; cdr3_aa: CASSISTPPGYRRPEQYF; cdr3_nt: TGTGCCAGTAGTATCTCTACCCCCCCTGGATATAGGAGGCCCGAGCAGTACTTC